Listed below are T cell receptor beta chains from one sample, sequenced in a study of cytomegalovirus exposure and HLA in healthy donors. Data came from immunoSEQ multiplex PCR; TCRdb stores just in-frame clones and leaves some out. The sample holds 150,000 or so clones, over 80% seen once. Sequencing was carried out using PBMCs. Receptor source: a woman aged 30 to 39 in good health and CMV-seropositive. CDR3s include the opening cysteine and the closing phenylalanine or tryptophan. The order of the fields is J gene, D gene, clone size, V gene, CDR3 DNA, CDR3 protein. The D gene is left open where the match is weak. Expanded clones are given a class, and other clones once, few, many or no size at all.

j_call: TRBJ1-1; d_call: .; clone_size: .; v_call: TRBV7-9; cdr3_nt: TGTGCCAGCAGCTTAGGGGCAGGGAATACTGAAGCTTTCTTT; cdr3_aa: CASSLGAGNTEAFF
j_call: TRBJ2-1; d_call: .; clone_size: .; v_call: TRBV7-2; cdr3_nt: TGTGCCAGCAGCTTAGTATGGGCGATAGACAATGAGCAGTTCTTC; cdr3_aa: CASSLVWAIDNEQFF
j_call: TRBJ2-1; d_call: TRBD2; clone_size: .; v_call: TRBV15; cdr3_nt: TGTGCCACCAGCAGTGGGGAACTAGCGGGAGGGCCGAGGGATGAGCAGTTCTTC; cdr3_aa: CATSSGELAGGPRDEQFF
j_call: TRBJ2-5; d_call: .; clone_size: .; v_call: TRBV5-6; cdr3_nt: TGTGCCAGCAAAGTGGGGCTCGAAGAGACCCAGTACTTC; cdr3_aa: CASKVGLEETQYF
j_call: TRBJ2-7; d_call: TRBD2; clone_size: .; v_call: TRBV2; cdr3_nt: TGTGCCAGCAGTGCAGGAGCGGGAGTTGTGGAAGAGCAGTACTTC; cdr3_aa: CASSAGAGVVEEQYF
j_call: TRBJ2-5; d_call: TRBD1; clone_size: .; v_call: TRBV2; cdr3_nt: TGTGCCAGCATTCAAGACAGGGGGCATCGGGAGACCCAGTACTTC; cdr3_aa: CASIQDRGHRETQYF
j_call: TRBJ2-3; d_call: .; clone_size: .; v_call: TRBV5-4; cdr3_nt: TGTGCCAGCAGTATACATGCGGGAAGCACAGATACGCAGTATTTT; cdr3_aa: CASSIHAGSTDTQYF
j_call: TRBJ1-3; d_call: TRBD1; clone_size: .; v_call: TRBV2; cdr3_nt: TGTGCCAGCAGTGAAACAGGGGGCCTTGGAAACACCATATATTTT; cdr3_aa: CASSETGGLGNTIYF
j_call: TRBJ1-2; d_call: .; clone_size: .; v_call: TRBV6-5; cdr3_nt: TGTGCCAGCAGTTATGACACCGCGGGCGGCGATGGCTACACCTTC; cdr3_aa: CASSYDTAGGDGYTF
j_call: TRBJ2-1; d_call: TRBD2; clone_size: .; v_call: TRBV5-1; cdr3_nt: TGCGCCAGCAGCTCCGCTAGCGGGGGGGCGTACAATGAGCAGTTCTTC; cdr3_aa: CASSSASGGAYNEQFF
j_call: TRBJ2-7; d_call: TRBD1; clone_size: .; v_call: TRBV27; cdr3_nt: TGTGCCAGCCGAGAACAGGGGTCCTACGAGCAGTACTTC; cdr3_aa: CASREQGSYEQYF
j_call: TRBJ2-6; d_call: TRBD1; clone_size: .; v_call: TRBV9; cdr3_nt: TGTGCCAGCAGCGTAGACGGGACAGGGTCTGGGGCCAACGTCCTGACTTTC; cdr3_aa: CASSVDGTGSGANVLTF
j_call: TRBJ2-5; d_call: TRBD2; clone_size: .; v_call: TRBV14; cdr3_nt: TGTGCCAGCAGCCGTGGACTAGCGGGAGGGGAGGAGACCCAGTACTTC; cdr3_aa: CASSRGLAGGEETQYF
j_call: TRBJ1-5; d_call: .; clone_size: once; v_call: TRBV28; cdr3_nt: TGTGCCAGCAGTTCTGGATCTGGCGGGAATCAGCCCCAGCATTTT; cdr3_aa: CASSSGSGGNQPQHF
j_call: TRBJ1-2; d_call: TRBD1; clone_size: .; v_call: TRBV27; cdr3_nt: TGTGCCAGCAGTTTTAGGCAGACGGGGGGGACAGAATATGGCTACACCTTC; cdr3_aa: CASSFRQTGGTEYGYTF
j_call: TRBJ2-7; d_call: TRBD2; clone_size: .; v_call: TRBV2; cdr3_nt: TGTGCCAGCGCGCGGGAGGGCCACGAGCAGTACTTC; cdr3_aa: CASAREGHEQYF
j_call: TRBJ2-7; d_call: TRBD2; clone_size: .; v_call: TRBV6-1; cdr3_nt: TGTGCCAGCAGCTTCGGACTAGCGGATCCCTACGAGCAGTACTTC; cdr3_aa: CASSFGLADPYEQYF
j_call: TRBJ1-3; d_call: .; clone_size: .; v_call: TRBV13; cdr3_nt: TGTGCCAGCAGCCTCCCAGGGGACACCATATATTTT; cdr3_aa: CASSLPGDTIYF
j_call: TRBJ2-3; d_call: .; clone_size: .; v_call: TRBV28; cdr3_nt: TGTGCCAGCAGTTTACAGGGGTACACAGATACGCAGTATTTT; cdr3_aa: CASSLQGYTDTQYF
j_call: TRBJ1-4; d_call: .; clone_size: once; v_call: TRBV18; cdr3_nt: TGTGCCAGCTCGCGCGATGAAAAACTGTTTTTT; cdr3_aa: CASSRDEKLFF
j_call: TRBJ2-3; d_call: .; clone_size: .; v_call: TRBV29-1; cdr3_nt: TGCAGCGTTGTAATAGCTAGCACAGATACGCAGTATTTT; cdr3_aa: CSVVIASTDTQYF
j_call: TRBJ1-2; d_call: .; clone_size: few; v_call: TRBV19; cdr3_nt: TGTGCCAGTGGAGTCGATACTCACTATGGCTACACCTTC; cdr3_aa: CASGVDTHYGYTF
j_call: TRBJ2-7; d_call: .; clone_size: .; v_call: TRBV28; cdr3_nt: TGTGCCAGCAGCACGACTGGACTTACCTACGAGCAGTACTTC; cdr3_aa: CASSTTGLTYEQYF
j_call: TRBJ2-7; d_call: TRBD2; clone_size: .; v_call: TRBV11-2; cdr3_nt: TGTGCCAGCAGTCGGCGAATCGGAGCGGGAGACACCTACGAGCAGTACTTC; cdr3_aa: CASSRRIGAGDTYEQYF
j_call: TRBJ1-2; d_call: .; clone_size: .; v_call: TRBV15; cdr3_nt: TGTGCCACCAGCAGCGACGCAGGGATCGCCTATGGCTACACCTTC; cdr3_aa: CATSSDAGIAYGYTF
j_call: TRBJ2-2; d_call: TRBD1; clone_size: .; v_call: TRBV9; cdr3_nt: TGTGCCAGCAGCGTAGGCCCTAGAGGGGGCTCTATCGGGGAGCTGTTTTTT; cdr3_aa: CASSVGPRGGSIGELFF
j_call: TRBJ1-3; d_call: .; clone_size: once; v_call: TRBV4-1; cdr3_nt: TGCGCCAGCAGGGCCCGCGTCGTCGGGAAAAGCATATATTTT; cdr3_aa: CASRARVVGKSIYF
j_call: TRBJ1-1; d_call: TRBD1; clone_size: .; v_call: TRBV7-9; cdr3_nt: TGTGCCAGCAGCTCCCGCAACAGGGGGCGGAACACTGAAGCTTTCTTT; cdr3_aa: CASSSRNRGRNTEAFF
j_call: TRBJ2-1; d_call: TRBD2; clone_size: .; v_call: TRBV4-2; cdr3_nt: TGTGCCAGCAGCCTAGCCGGGACTAGCGGGGGGGCTTTCGGGGTTGAGCAGTTCTTC; cdr3_aa: CASSLAGTSGGAFGVEQFF
j_call: TRBJ2-3; d_call: TRBD2; clone_size: .; v_call: TRBV28; cdr3_nt: TGTGCCAGCAGTTTAGGCCCTAGCGGGGGGGTCACAGATACGCAGTATTTT; cdr3_aa: CASSLGPSGGVTDTQYF
j_call: TRBJ2-2; d_call: .; clone_size: .; v_call: TRBV7-9; cdr3_nt: TGTGCCAGCAGCCTGGAGGCCCGCACCGGGGAGCTGTTTTTT; cdr3_aa: CASSLEARTGELFF
j_call: TRBJ1-1; d_call: TRBD1; clone_size: .; v_call: TRBV2; cdr3_nt: TGTGCCAGCAGGTCCGAAACAGGGGGCTGGGCTGAAGCTTTCTTT; cdr3_aa: CASRSETGGWAEAFF
j_call: TRBJ1-2; d_call: TRBD1; clone_size: few; v_call: TRBV7-4; cdr3_nt: TGTGCCAGCAGCTTAGACCCGGACAGGGACTATGGCTACACCTTC; cdr3_aa: CASSLDPDRDYGYTF
j_call: TRBJ2-1; d_call: TRBD2; clone_size: .; v_call: TRBV7-9; cdr3_nt: TGTGCCAGCAGCTTTAGTAGCGGGGGAGGCTCCTACAATGAGCAGTTCTTC; cdr3_aa: CASSFSSGGGSYNEQFF
j_call: TRBJ2-2; d_call: TRBD2; clone_size: .; v_call: TRBV10-1; cdr3_nt: TGCGCCAGCAGACTAGGACTAGCGGGAGATTTTATAGGGGAGCTGTTTTTT; cdr3_aa: CASRLGLAGDFIGELFF
j_call: TRBJ1-5; d_call: .; clone_size: .; v_call: TRBV6-6; cdr3_nt: TGTGCCAGCAGTTCACAGGGTAGCCTCTTCCCTCAGCCCCAGCATTTT; cdr3_aa: CASSSQGSLFPQPQHF
j_call: TRBJ2-7; d_call: TRBD1; clone_size: .; v_call: TRBV9; cdr3_nt: TGTGCCAGCAGCGTAGGTACAGGGGGCGCATACGAGCAGTACTTC; cdr3_aa: CASSVGTGGAYEQYF
j_call: TRBJ2-5; d_call: .; clone_size: .; v_call: TRBV29-1; cdr3_nt: TGCAGCGTAAAATCGCGGACAGTACGGGAGACCCAGTACTTC; cdr3_aa: CSVKSRTVRETQYF
j_call: TRBJ2-2; d_call: .; clone_size: .; v_call: TRBV5-1; cdr3_nt: TGCGCCAGCAGCTTGGCATCCTTAGCCGGTTGGAACACCGGGGAGCTGTTTTTT; cdr3_aa: CASSLASLAGWNTGELFF
j_call: TRBJ1-4; d_call: TRBD1; clone_size: .; v_call: TRBV28; cdr3_nt: TGTGCCAGCAACCTAGAGGGGGCGACTAATGAAAAACTGTTTTTT; cdr3_aa: CASNLEGATNEKLFF
j_call: TRBJ2-2; d_call: TRBD1; clone_size: .; v_call: TRBV29-1; cdr3_nt: TGCAGCGTTGCCGCCCAGGGACAGGGGGCGAGCGGGGAGCTGTTTTTT; cdr3_aa: CSVAAQGQGASGELFF
j_call: TRBJ2-3; d_call: .; clone_size: .; v_call: TRBV7-6; cdr3_nt: TGTGCCAGCAGCGAAGAGCAGGGGGGTAGCACAGATACGCAGTATTTT; cdr3_aa: CASSEEQGGSTDTQYF